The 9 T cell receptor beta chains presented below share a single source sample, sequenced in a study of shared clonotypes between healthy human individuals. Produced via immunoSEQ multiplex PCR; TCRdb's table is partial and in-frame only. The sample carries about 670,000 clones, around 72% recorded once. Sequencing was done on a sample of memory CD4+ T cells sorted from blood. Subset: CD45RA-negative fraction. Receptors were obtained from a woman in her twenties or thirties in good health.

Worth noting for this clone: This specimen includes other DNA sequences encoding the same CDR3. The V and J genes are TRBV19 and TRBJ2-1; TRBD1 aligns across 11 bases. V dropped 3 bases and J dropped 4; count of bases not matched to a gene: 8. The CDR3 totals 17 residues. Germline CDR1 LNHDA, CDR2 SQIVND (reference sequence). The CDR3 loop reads CASSIDSGTGGYNEQFF. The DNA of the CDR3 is TGTGCCAGTAGTATTGACTCCGGGACAGGGGGTTACAATGAGCAGTTCTTC.

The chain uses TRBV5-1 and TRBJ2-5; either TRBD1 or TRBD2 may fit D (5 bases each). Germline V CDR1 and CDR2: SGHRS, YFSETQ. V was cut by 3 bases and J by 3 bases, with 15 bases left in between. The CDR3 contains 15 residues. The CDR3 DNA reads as TGCGCCAGCAGCTATGGACGGGGCACGAAAGAGACCCAGTACTTC. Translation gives CASSYGRGTKETQYF.

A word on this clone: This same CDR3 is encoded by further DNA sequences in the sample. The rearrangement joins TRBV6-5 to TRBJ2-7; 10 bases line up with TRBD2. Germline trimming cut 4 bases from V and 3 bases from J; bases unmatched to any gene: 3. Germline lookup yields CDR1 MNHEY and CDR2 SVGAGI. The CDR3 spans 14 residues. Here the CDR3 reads CASSSLAGGYEQYF. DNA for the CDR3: TGTGCCAGCAGTTCGTTAGCGGGGGGCTACGAGCAGTACTTC.

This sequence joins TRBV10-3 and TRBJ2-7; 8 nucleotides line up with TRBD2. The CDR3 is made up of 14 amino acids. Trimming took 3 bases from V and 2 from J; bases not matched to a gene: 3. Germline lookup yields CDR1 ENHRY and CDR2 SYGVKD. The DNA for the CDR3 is TGTGCCATCAGTGACGCGGGGGGAACCTACGAGCAGTACTTC. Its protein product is CAISDAGGTYEQYF.

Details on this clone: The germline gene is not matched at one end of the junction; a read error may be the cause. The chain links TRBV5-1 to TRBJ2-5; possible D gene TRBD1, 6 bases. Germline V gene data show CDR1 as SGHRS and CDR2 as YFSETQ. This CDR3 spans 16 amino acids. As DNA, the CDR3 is TGCGCCAGCAGCTTTGGTCCGAGGCAGGGGCAAGGGACCCAGTACTTC. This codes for CASSFGPRQGQGTQYF. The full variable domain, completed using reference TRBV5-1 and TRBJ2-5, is KAGVTQTPRYLIKTRGQQVTLSCSPISGHRSVSWYQQTPGQGLQFLFEYFSETQRNKGNFPGRFSGRQFSNSRSEMNVSTLELGDSALYLCASSFGPRQGQGTQYFGPGTRLLVL.

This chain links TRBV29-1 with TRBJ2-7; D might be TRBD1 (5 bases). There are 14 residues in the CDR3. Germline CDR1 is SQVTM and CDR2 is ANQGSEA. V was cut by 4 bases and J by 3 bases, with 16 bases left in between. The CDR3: CSVGGRALVYEQYF. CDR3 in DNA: TGCAGCGTTGGAGGCAGGGCTCTCGTCTACGAGCAGTACTTC.

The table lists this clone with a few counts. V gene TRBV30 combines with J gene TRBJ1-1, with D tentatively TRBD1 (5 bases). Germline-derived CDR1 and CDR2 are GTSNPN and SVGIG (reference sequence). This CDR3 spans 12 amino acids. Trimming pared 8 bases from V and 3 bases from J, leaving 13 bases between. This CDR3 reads CASRVGDTEAFF. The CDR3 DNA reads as TGTGCCAGCAGGGTGGGGGACACTGAAGCTTTCTTT.

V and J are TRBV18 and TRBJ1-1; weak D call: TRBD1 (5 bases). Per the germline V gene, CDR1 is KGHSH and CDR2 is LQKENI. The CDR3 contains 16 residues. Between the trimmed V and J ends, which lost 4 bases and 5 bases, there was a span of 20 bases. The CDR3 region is CASSRRVKTEGTEAFF. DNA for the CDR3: TGTGCCAGCTCACGTCGAGTCAAGACTGAGGGGACTGAAGCTTTCTTT.

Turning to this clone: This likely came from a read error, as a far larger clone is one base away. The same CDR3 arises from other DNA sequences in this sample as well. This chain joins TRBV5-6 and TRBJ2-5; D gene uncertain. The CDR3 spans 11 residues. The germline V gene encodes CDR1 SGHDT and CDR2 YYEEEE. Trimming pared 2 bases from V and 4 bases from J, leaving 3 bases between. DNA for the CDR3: TGTGCCAGCAGCTTCGCAGAGACCCAGTACTTC. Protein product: CASSFAETQYF.